The rows below give T cell receptor beta chains drawn from one sample of a study of circulating CD8 cells and anti-PD-1 response in melanoma. TCRdb passed the reads through MiXCR, listing each CDR3 protein once. The repertoire has approximately 500 distinct CDR3 sequences, around 5% of them found once; the top ten carry over 40%. Sequenced here: CD8+ T cells from PBMCs, sampled at baseline or after one month of anti-PD-1 therapy (not recorded which). Receptors originate from a human donor with melanoma. The CDR3 runs from the conserved cysteine through the conserved F or W. The D gene is left open where the match is weak. Size is stated for part of the rows, as once, few or many counts, or as a class when the clone is expanded.

TRBV9,14,medium-sized,TRBJ2-1,NA,TGTGCCAGCAGCGTGGCAGGGTTAGTTGATGAGCAGTTCTTC,CASSVAGLVDEQFF
TRBV9,14,large,TRBJ2-7,TRBD2,TGTGCCAGCAGCGACGGGGGACTAGCGGGGGAGCAGTACTTC,CASSDGGLAGEQYF
TRBV28,16,few,TRBJ2-2,TRBD2,TGTGCCAGCAGTTTTAGGAGCGGGAGGGTCACCGGGGAGCTGTTTTTT,CASSFRSGRVTGELFF
TRBV28,13,medium-sized,TRBJ2-5,NA,TGTGCCAGCAGAGAGGATGGTCAAGAGACCCAGTACTTC,CASREDGQETQYF
TRBV7-7,15,large,TRBJ2-5,NA,TGTGCTAGCAGCGCCGCGGGGGCTAGCGGAGAGACCCAGTACTTC,CASSAAGASGETQYF
TRBV7-6,13,large,TRBJ2-1,NA,TGTGCCAGCAGCTTAGATGGGCACAATGAGCAGTTCTTC,CASSLDGHNEQFF
TRBV4-2,15,large,TRBJ2-7,TRBD1,TGTGCCAGCAGCCAGACCGGGACAGGGGCCTACGAGCAGTACTTC,CASSQTGTGAYEQYF
TRBV5-8,17,large,TRBJ2-1,TRBD1,TGTGCCAGCAGCTTTCCTGGACAGGGGGCTTCCTACAATGAGCAGTTCTTC,CASSFPGQGASYNEQFF
TRBV5-6,16,large,TRBJ1-5,NA,TGTGCCAGCAGCTCGGGGACAAAAAATAGCAATCAGCCCCAGCATTTT,CASSSGTKNSNQPQHF
TRBV19,14,NA,TRBJ2-7,NA,TGTGCCAGTAGCCTTCGAGACTCCTCGGCCGAGCAGTACTTC,CASSLRDSSAEQYF
TRBV27,16,large,TRBJ2-7,TRBD2,TGTGCCAGCAGTCCCAACCAGGGAGGGATTTTCTACGAGCAGTACTTC,CASSPNQGGIFYEQYF
TRBV10-3,11,large,TRBJ1-2,NA,TGTGCCATCAGTGATACTTATGGCTACACCTTC,CAISDTYGYTF
TRBV2,14,large,TRBJ2-3,NA,TGTGCCAGCAGTGAAGCAAGGGGGACAGATACGCAGTATTTT,CASSEARGTDTQYF
TRBV29-1,15,medium-sized,TRBJ2-3,NA,TGCAGCGTTGAACAAGGATTGAGCCTCCCAGATACGCAGTATTTT,CSVEQGLSLPDTQYF
TRBV25-1,11,medium-sized,TRBJ1-1,NA,TGTGCCAGCAGTGAATTTACTAAAGCTTTCTTT,CASSEFTKAFF